These 24 T cell receptor beta chains originate from one sample sequenced in a study of cytomegalovirus exposure and HLA in healthy donors. The PCR employed 60 Vbeta primers together with 13 Jbeta primers. Generated by immunoSEQ multiplex PCR, the TCRdb table keeps only in-frame clones and is missing some. The sample includes about 170,000 clones, around 62% of them seen just once. The sequenced material came from PBMCs. These receptors came from a man in his forties or fifties in good health and CMV-seronegative.

The chain recombines TRBV5-6 with TRBJ1-2; 8 bases match TRBD1. Germline values: CDR1 SGHDT, CDR2 YYEEEE. The CDR3 sequence is 16 residues long. V lost 0 bases to trimming and J lost 5 bases; unmatched junction nucleotides: 9. The CDR3 nucleotides read TGTGCCAGCAGCTTGGCCGCGAGACAGGGGTTTTATGGCTACACCTTC. As protein: CASSLAARQGFYGYTF.

CDR3: CAWSVTSGRAVAGELFF. The CDR3 DNA reads TGTGCCTGGAGTGTGACTAGCGGGAGGGCCGTGGCCGGGGAGCTGTTTTTT. The J gene is TRBJ2-2, the V gene TRBV30, with 14 bases identical to TRBD2. The CDR3 sequence is 17 residues long. J gave up 6 bases and V 0 bases, and 6 bases lay outside the gene matches. CDR1 is GTSNPN, CDR2 SVGIG, per germline (reference sequence).

The rearrangement joins TRBV5-1 to TRBJ2-5; D uncertain. The germline gives CDR1 SGHRS, CDR2 YFSETQ. The CDR3 covers 15 residues. Trimming pared 0 bases from V and 0 bases from J, leaving 9 bases between. The CDR3 region has the DNA TGCGCCAGCAGCTTGGCTCCAGCGAACCAAGAGACCCAGTACTTC. Protein sequence: CASSLAPANQETQYF.

In DNA, the CDR3 is TGTGCTGTCCCCATGAGGGCCGGCTATGGCTACACCTTC. It encodes CAVPMRAGYGYTF. The chain couples TRBV30 to TRBJ1-2; D is unresolved. The CDR3 totals 13 residues. Germline V gives CDR1 GTSNPN, CDR2 SVGIG (reference sequence).

The chain employs TRBV6-1 and TRBJ1-1; 7 bases match TRBD1. The CDR3 contains 14 residues. CDR1 and CDR2 from the germline V gene are MNHNS and SASEGT. J gave up 4 bases and V 7 bases, and 9 bases lay outside the gene matches. CDR3 protein: CASKLQGTGTEAFF. In DNA, the CDR3 is TGTGCCAGCAAATTACAGGGGACTGGCACTGAAGCTTTCTTT.

This clone was detected once. V usage is TRBV7-6 and J usage is TRBJ2-5; 9 bases are a match to TRBD2. The CDR3 runs to 17 residues. Germline assignment: CDR1 SGHVS and CDR2 FNYEAQ. After removal of 5 bases from V and 5 bases from J, the junction contained 15 bases not matched to a gene. The CDR3 nucleotides read TGTGCCAGCAGCACCCCCTGGGCTAGCGGGATAAAGGAGACCCAGTACTTC. It yields the protein CASSTPWASGIKETQYF. The full variable domain, completed using reference TRBV7-6 and TRBJ2-5, is GAGVSQSPRYKVTKRGQDVALRCDPISGHVSLYWYRQALGQGPEFLTYFNYEAQQDKSGLPNDRFSAERPEGSISTLTIQRTEQRDSAMYRCASSTPWASGIKETQYFGPGTRLLVL.

The chain uses TRBV30 and TRBJ2-1; 10 bases agree with TRBD2. V trimming: 2 bases; J trimming: 1 base; junction bases outside the gene matches: 11. The CDR3 has 18 amino acids. CDR1 is GTSNPN and CDR2 is SVGIG in the germline V gene (reference sequence). CDR3 coding DNA: TGTGCCTGGAGTCTAACGGGACTAGCGTATATATCCTACAATGAGCAGTTCTTC. Its protein product is CAWSLTGLAYISYNEQFF.

The rearrangement links TRBV30 to TRBJ2-7; D is unresolved. Deletions cut 2 bases from V and 5 bases from J, with 7 bases between. Germline V gene lookup returns CDR1 GTSNPN and CDR2 SVGIG (reference sequence). The CDR3 length is 11 residues. CDR3 nucleotides: TGTGCCTGGAGTCGGTTCCACGAGCAGTACTTC. Translation: CAWSRFHEQYF.

This clone turned up a few times. V is TRBV5-1 and J is TRBJ2-1, with unresolved D. The germline gives CDR1 SGHRS, CDR2 YFSETQ. The CDR3 consists of 13 residues. Trimming left V 4 bases short and J 8 bases short, with 13 bases between. CDR3 nucleotides: TGCGCCAGCAGCATCCTAGGATACGATGAGCAGTTCTTC. This translates into CASSILGYDEQFF.

This clone was observed a few times. This chain links TRBV30 with TRBJ2-3, with 10 bases aligning to TRBD1. Germline V lookup: CDR1 GTSNPN, CDR2 SVGIG (reference sequence). V shed 0 bases and J 1 base; nucleotides not matched to a gene: 1. The CDR3 is 15 residues long. The CDR3 nucleotides read TGTGCCTGGAGTGTAGGGACAGGGGGCACAGATACGCAGTATTTT. This gives the protein CAWSVGTGGTDTQYF.

This chain connects TRBV30 to TRBJ1-4, with D perhaps TRBD1 (5 bases). Trimming shortened V by 4 bases and J by 7 bases, and 13 bases separated the two germline ends. The CDR3 has 13 amino acids. The V gene's germline CDR1 is GTSNPN and CDR2 SVGIG (reference sequence). This CDR3 is CAWNSGLTEKLFF. CDR3 coding DNA: TGTGCCTGGAATTCGGGACTTACTGAAAAACTGTTTTTT.

The rearrangement links TRBV27 to TRBJ2-7; tentative D call: TRBD1 (6 bases). Looked up from germline, CDR1 is MNHEY and CDR2 is SMNVEV (reference sequence). This CDR3 has 14 amino acids. V was trimmed by 5 bases and J by 3 bases, leaving 14 bases between them. DNA for the CDR3: TGTGCCAGCAGTGCCCGGACAGAGAACTACGAGCAGTACTTC. Protein product: CASSARTENYEQYF.

The chain has TRBV5-6 and TRBJ2-1; 8 bases map to TRBD1. This CDR3 contains 13 residues. From germline, CDR1 is SGHDT and CDR2 YYEEEE. The V segment lost 5 bases and the J segment 10 bases; nucleotides outside the gene matches: 8. CDR3 loop: CASSTRGRREQFF. The DNA of the CDR3 is TGTGCCAGCAGTACCAGGGGGCGCAGGGAGCAGTTCTTC.

This clone was found a few times. One base away lies a much larger clone, so this may be a sequencing read error. The rearrangement joins TRBV9 to TRBJ1-4; no firm D call. Germline CDR1 is SGDLS and CDR2 is YYNGEE. V was trimmed by 0 bases and J by 6 bases, leaving 12 bases between them. The CDR3 is made up of 15 amino acids. CDR3 in amino acids: CASSVGSSADEKLFF. CDR3 nucleotide sequence: TGTGCCAGCAGCGTAGGGAGCTCGGCGGATGAAAAACTGTTTTTT. The variable domain in full, with the rest retrieved from reference TRBV9 and TRBJ1-4, is DSGVTQTPKHLITATGQRVTLRCSPRSGDLSVYWYQQSLDQGLQFLIQYYNGEERAKGNILERFSAQQFPDLHSELNLSSLELGDSALYFCASSVGSSADEKLFFGSGTQLSVL.

V gene TRBV30 combines with J gene TRBJ1-1; 7 nucleotides align to TRBD1. After removal of 3 bases from V and 0 bases from J, the junction contained 1 base not matched to a gene. The length of the CDR3 is 13 residues. Looked up from germline, CDR1 is GTSNPN and CDR2 is SVGIG (reference sequence). This CDR3 reads CAWRTGLNTEAFF. CDR3 DNA sequence: TGTGCCTGGAGGACAGGGTTGAACACTGAAGCTTTCTTT.

The chain is built from TRBV7-2 and TRBJ2-5; D is unresolved. CDR1 and CDR2 (germline): SGHTA, FQGNSA. This CDR3 spans 13 amino acids. Trimming left V 5 bases short and J 4 bases short, with 11 bases between. DNA of the CDR3: TGTGCCAGCAGCCCCGACACCTCAGAGACCCAGTACTTC. As protein: CASSPDTSETQYF.

CDR3 sequence: CASSYSQGALDTQYF. DNA of the CDR3: TGTGCCAGCAGCTATTCACAGGGGGCGTTAGATACGCAGTATTTT. This rearrangement joins TRBV11-3 to TRBJ2-3, with TRBD1 matching 9 bases. The J segment lost 5 bases and the V segment lost 4 bases, leaving 7 bases of the junction unmatched. Germline V lookup: CDR1 SGHNT, CDR2 YENEEA. The CDR3 covers 15 residues.

This rearrangement joins TRBV27 to TRBJ1-1; weak D call: TRBD1 (5 bases). Germline loops: CDR1 MNHEY, CDR2 SMNVEV (reference sequence). This CDR3 has 12 residues. V dropped 4 bases and J dropped 4 bases, with 7 bases sitting between them. CDR3 residues: CASSWGGTEAFF. CDR3 nucleotide sequence: TGTGCCAGCAGTTGGGGGGGCACTGAAGCTTTCTTT.

V gene TRBV27 combines with J gene TRBJ2-5; D is possibly TRBD2 (6 bases). The DNA matches TRBJ2-7 better at its end, which makes the J call doubtful. This CDR3 has 16 amino acids. Germline values: CDR1 MNHEY, CDR2 SMNVEV (reference sequence). DNA of the CDR3: TGTGCCAGCAGTTTCCCGGGCGGGGCCCTCTCCTACGAGCAGTACTTC. Translated, it gives CASSFPGGALSYEQYF.

The gene calls are TRBV2 and TRBJ2-5; TRBD2 agrees at 8 bases. The CDR3 spans 18 residues. CDR1 is SNHLY and CDR2 is FYNNEI in the germline V gene. V lost 5 bases to trimming and J lost 4 bases; unmatched junction nucleotides: 18. The CDR3 nucleotides read TGTGCCAGCAGTACCTCCGAGGGGCGGGGGGCATTTGGAGAGACCCAGTACTTC. Translated: CASSTSEGRGAFGETQYF. Full variable domain (remainder filled in from reference TRBV2 and TRBJ2-5): EPEVTQTPSHQVTQMGQEVILRCVPISNHLYFYWYRQILGQKVEFLVSFYNNEISEKSEIFDDQFSVERPDGSNFTLKIRSTKLEDSAMYFCASSTSEGRGAFGETQYFGPGTRLLVL.

This sequence joins TRBV4-1 and TRBJ1-3; 7 positions match TRBD1. With V trimmed by 0 bases and J by 3 bases, 2 bases remained unmatched. Germline lookup yields CDR1 MGHRA and CDR2 YSYEKL. There are 15 residues in the CDR3. In DNA form, the CDR3 reads TGCGCCAGCAGCCAAGAGACAGGGATTGGAAACACCATATATTTT. Translated, it gives CASSQETGIGNTIYF.

The V gene is TRBV18, the J gene TRBJ2-1; the match to TRBD2 covers 9 bases. Germline CDR1 reads KGHSH; CDR2 reads LQKENI. This CDR3 is 16 amino acids long. V shed 0 bases, J shed 4 bases, and the junction held 4 bases outside the gene matches. The CDR3: CASSPPRLADYNEQFF. CDR3 nucleotides: TGTGCCAGCTCACCACCGCGACTAGCGGATTACAATGAGCAGTTCTTC.

The chain recombines TRBV5-6 with TRBJ2-7; no definite D call. Trimming removed 0 bases from V and 4 bases from J, with 11 bases in between. Germline V gene sequence: CDR1 SGHDT, CDR2 YYEEEE. The CDR3 sequence is 14 residues long. CDR3 sequence reads: CASSLGGRNYEQYF. The DNA for the CDR3 is TGTGCCAGCAGCTTGGGCGGCAGAAATTACGAGCAGTACTTC.

The chain links TRBV6-9 to TRBJ2-1; 7 bases fit TRBD2. Germline assignment: CDR1 MNHGY and CDR2 SVAAGI. This CDR3 spans 11 amino acids. Germline trimming cut 9 bases from V and 9 bases from J; bases unmatched to any gene: 5. CDR3 sequence (DNA): TGTGCCAGAACCTGGGGGGGTGAGCAGTTCTTC. Its translation is CARTWGGEQFF.